Reported below is one T cell receptor (beta chain). Genomic DNA per cell subset filled all wells of several immunoSEQ plates. Profiled with immunoSEQ multiplex PCR; TCRdb holds only in-frame clones, not every one. The table records about 87,000 clones, around 43% of them present only once. The CDR3 sequence is 16 residues long. The germline CDR1 and CDR2 sequences are SEHNR and FQNEAQ (reference sequence). This record comes from a study of shared clonotypes between healthy human individuals. The receptor was derived from a woman in her thirties or forties in good health. Some clones in this sample may be carry-over from other donors' samples. The chain has TRBV7-9 and TRBJ2-5; 9 bases map to TRBD1. The DNA end favors TRBJ2-7, so the J call may be wrong. Input material: PBMCs. The chain's CDR3 is CASSLELWDRDYEQYF. CDR3 DNA: TGTGCCAGCAGCTTAGAGTTGTGGGACAGGGACTACGAGCAGTACTTC.